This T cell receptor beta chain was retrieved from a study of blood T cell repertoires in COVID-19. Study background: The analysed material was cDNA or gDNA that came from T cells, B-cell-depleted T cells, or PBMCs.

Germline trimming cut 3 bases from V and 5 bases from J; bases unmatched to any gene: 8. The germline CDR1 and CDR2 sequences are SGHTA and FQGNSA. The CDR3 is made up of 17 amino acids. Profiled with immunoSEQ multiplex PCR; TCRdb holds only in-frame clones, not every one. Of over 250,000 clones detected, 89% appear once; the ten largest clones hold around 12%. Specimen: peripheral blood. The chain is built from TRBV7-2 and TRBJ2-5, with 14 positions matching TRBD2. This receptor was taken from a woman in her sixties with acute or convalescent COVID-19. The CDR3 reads CASSFRGLAGVRETQYF. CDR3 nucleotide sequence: TGTGCCAGCAGCTTTCGGGGACTAGCGGGAGTGAGGGAGACCCAGTACTTC.